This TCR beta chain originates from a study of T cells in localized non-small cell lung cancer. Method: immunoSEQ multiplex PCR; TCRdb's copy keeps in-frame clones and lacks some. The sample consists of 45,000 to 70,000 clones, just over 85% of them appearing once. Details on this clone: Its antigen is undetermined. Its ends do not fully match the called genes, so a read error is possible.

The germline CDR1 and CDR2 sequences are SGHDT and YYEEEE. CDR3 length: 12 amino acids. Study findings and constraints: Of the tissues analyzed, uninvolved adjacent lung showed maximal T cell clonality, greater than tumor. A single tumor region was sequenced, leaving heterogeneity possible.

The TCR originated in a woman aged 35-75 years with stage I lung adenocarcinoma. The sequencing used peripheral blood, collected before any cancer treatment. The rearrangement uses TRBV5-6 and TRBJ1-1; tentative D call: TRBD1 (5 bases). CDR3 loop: CASSLPPGPLVF. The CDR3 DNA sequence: TGTGCCAGCAGCTTGCCCCCGGGACCCCTCGTGTTT. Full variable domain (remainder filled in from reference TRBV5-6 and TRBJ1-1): DAGVTQSPTHLIKTRGQQVTLRCSPKSGHDTVSWYQQALGQGPQFIFQYYEEEERQRGNFPDRFSGHQFPNYSSELNVNALLLGDSALYLCASSLPPGPLVFGQGTRLTVV.